These 25 T cell receptor beta chains originate from one sample sequenced in a study of T-cell reconstitution after alpha-beta-depleted transplantation in children. TCRbeta library construction was performed incorporating unique molecular identifiers. MiXCR, run by TCRdb on the PCR reads, gives a single entry per CDR3 protein. The repertoire holds roughly 350,000 distinct CDR3 sequences, with 16% as singletons. Sequences were derived from PBMCs, mostly from graft donor cells, sampled 360 days after TCRalphabeta/CD19-depleted stem cell transplant. The receptor source for this set is a male patient between 2 and 15 years old who had a stem cell transplant for acute lymphoblastic leukemia, so the T cells may come from the graft donor.

The chain is built from TRBV5-6 and TRBJ2-1; 7 bases fit TRBD2. The CDR3 is made up of 14 amino acids. V lost 4 bases to trimming and J lost 2 bases; unmatched junction nucleotides: 3. The V gene's germline CDR1 is SGHDT and CDR2 YYEEEE. The CDR3 sequence is CASSGTKTYNEQFF. Here the CDR3 DNA reads TGTGCCAGCAGCGGGACTAAAACCTACAATGAGCAGTTCTTC. Looking up the rest from reference TRBV5-6 and TRBJ2-1 gives the full variable domain: DAGVTQSPTHLIKTRGQQVTLRCSPKSGHDTVSWYQQALGQGPQFIFQYYEEEERQRGNFPDRFSGHQFPNYSSELNVNALLLGDSALYLCASSGTKTYNEQFFGPGTRLTVL.

This clonotype was observed a few times. The J gene is TRBJ2-3, the V gene TRBV12-3 or TRBV12-4; a possible D gene is TRBD2 (7 bases). CDR3 size: 14 residues. Trimming left V 5 bases short and J 3 bases short, with 12 bases between. The CDR3 sequence: CASSKGEGTDTQYF. CDR3 bases: TGTGCCAGCAGTAAGGGGGAGGGAACAGATACGCAGTATTTT.

The DNA for the CDR3 is TGTGCCATCAGCCCCCAGTTTCCCCCTGGGGCCAACGTCCTGACTTTC. It specifies CAISPQFPPGANVLTF. The J gene is TRBJ2-6, the V gene TRBV10-3, with unresolved D. The CDR3 totals 16 residues. From germline, CDR1 is ENHRY and CDR2 SYGVKD. Trimming stripped 6 bases from V and 2 bases from J, with 14 bases between.

The J gene is TRBJ1-2, the V gene TRBV5-1; TRBD1 matches 12 bases. The CDR3 sequence is 16 residues long. The trim removed 2 bases at V and 8 bases at J, leaving 10 bases unmatched. The germline V gene has CDR1 SGHRS and CDR2 YFSETQ. CDR3 amino acids: CASSLNRDRGPMGYTF. The CDR3 DNA is TGCGCCAGCAGCTTAAACCGGGACAGGGGGCCAATGGGCTACACCTTC.

This sequence joins TRBV4-1 and TRBJ2-1; either TRBD1 or TRBD2 may supply D (5 bases each). This CDR3 has 12 amino acids. Trimming took off 0 bases at V and 8 bases at J, with 5 bases between the two ends. Germline assignment: CDR1 MGHRA and CDR2 YSYEKL. For the CDR3, the DNA is TGCGCCAGCAGCCAAGAGGGGGATGAGCAGTTCTTC. The encoded protein is CASSQEGDEQFF.

V usage is TRBV5-1 and J usage is TRBJ2-1; 9 bases agree with TRBD2. Germline CDR1 SGHRS, CDR2 YFSETQ. The V gene end was trimmed by 2 bases and the J gene end by 5 bases; junction bases not matched to a gene: 5. The CDR3 contains 15 residues. CDR3 protein: CASSFSGRLNNEQFF. The CDR3 nucleotides are TGCGCCAGCAGCTTTAGCGGGAGACTAAACAATGAGCAGTTCTTC.

This clonotype was picked up many times. The V gene is TRBV5-1, the J gene TRBJ2-1; D might be TRBD2 (6 bases). The CDR3 length is 15 residues. Germline CDR1 reads SGHRS; CDR2 reads YFSETQ. Between the trimmed V and J ends, which lost 7 bases and 6 bases, there was a span of 20 bases. CDR3 DNA sequence: TGCGCCAGCCGGGGTACCGGGAGCCCCTTCAATGAGCAGTTCTTC. Translated: CASRGTGSPFNEQFF.

In this sample, this clonotype turned up many times. The rearrangement uses TRBV7-2 and TRBJ1-5; unclear D gene. The V gene lost 1 base and the J gene lost 0 bases, with 7 bases spanning the gap. The V gene's germline CDR1 is SGHTA and CDR2 FQGNSA. CDR3 length equals 15 residues. The CDR3 DNA is TGTGCCAGCAGCTTAGATGGGAATAGCAATCAGCCCCAGCATTTT. Translation: CASSLDGNSNQPQHF.

The chain joins TRBV5-6 to TRBJ2-1; D possibly corresponds to TRBD1 (5 bases). In germline, CDR1 is SGHDT, CDR2 YYEEEE. Trimming pared 5 bases from V and 2 bases from J, leaving 11 bases between. There are 14 residues in the CDR3. The CDR3 DNA sequence: TGTGCCAGCAGGGGGCCTCCGGCCTACAATGAGCAGTTCTTC. This codes for CASRGPPAYNEQFF.

The V and J genes are TRBV2 and TRBJ2-6; D unclear. The CDR3 totals 16 residues. Germline V lookup: CDR1 SNHLY, CDR2 FYNNEI. The germline V and J ends were trimmed by 2 bases and 2 bases, with 10 bases remaining between them. The DNA of the CDR3 is TGTGCCAGCAGTGAACTAAGTCAGGCTGGGGCCAACGTCCTGACTTTC. This encodes CASSELSQAGANVLTF.

The chain recombines TRBV6-2 or TRBV6-3 with TRBJ2-7; D ambiguous. Deletions cut 2 bases from V and 1 base from J, with 15 bases between. Germline CDR1 MNHEY, CDR2 SVGEGT. This CDR3 spans 16 amino acids. The CDR3 DNA reads TGTGCCAGCAGTTACCAAGGTAGGGCGGCTTCCTACGAGCAGTACTTC. Its protein is CASSYQGRAASYEQYF.

CDR3 nucleotides: TGTGCCAGCAGCTCACGCGGGTCCACCGGGGAGCTGTTTTTT. Encoded protein: CASSSRGSTGELFF. This chain joins TRBV7-9 and TRBJ2-2; the D gene is possibly TRBD2 (5 bases). CDR3 length equals 14 residues. CDR1 SEHNR and CDR2 FQNEAQ come from the germline V gene (reference sequence). The V gene lost 4 bases and the J gene lost 4 bases, with 10 bases spanning the gap.

This clonotype showed up just a few times. The rearrangement uses TRBV4-3 and TRBJ2-2; 10 bases agree with TRBD2. The V gene end was trimmed by 1 base and the J gene end by 4 bases; junction bases not matched to a gene: 12. The CDR3 contains 19 residues. Germline V CDR1 and CDR2: LGHNA, YSLEER. CDR3 in amino acids: CASSQVVAGGPWSTGELFF. The DNA for the CDR3 is TGCGCCAGCAGCCAAGTTGTAGCGGGAGGTCCCTGGAGCACCGGGGAGCTGTTTTTT.

The sample holds a few counts of this clonotype. The CDR3 DNA sequence: TGTGCCACCAGTCCTGGGGGCGCAAACATTCAGTACTTC. Protein: CATSPGGANIQYF. The chain combines TRBV24-1 with TRBJ2-4; TRBD1 is a possible D gene (6 bases). Germline CDR1 KGHDR, CDR2 SFDVKD. This CDR3 region has 13 residues. Trimming took 6 bases from V and 6 from J, leaving 11 bases between them.

This clonotype was recorded a few times. This chain links TRBV20-1 with TRBJ2-5, with D perhaps being TRBD1 or TRBD2 (5 bases each). CDR3 length: 13 amino acids. CDR1 DFQATT and CDR2 SNEGSKA come from the germline V gene (reference sequence). V dropped 4 bases and J dropped 4 bases, with 13 bases sitting between them. The CDR3 sequence: CSAKGPNGETQYF. The CDR3 bases are TGCAGTGCTAAGGGACCTAACGGAGAGACCCAGTACTTC.

This clonotype was seen a single time. The V and J genes are TRBV6-5 and TRBJ2-3; TRBD2 agrees at 8 bases. This CDR3 is 15 amino acids long. Per the germline V gene, CDR1 is MNHEY and CDR2 is SVGAGI. V lost 2 bases, J lost 6 bases, and 7 bases stayed unmatched. The CDR3 reads CASSYTGGPGDTQYF. Written as DNA, the CDR3 is TGTGCCAGCAGTTACACGGGAGGGCCGGGGGATACGCAGTATTTT.

This clonotype has a count of ten or more. The chain recombines TRBV12-3 or TRBV12-4 with TRBJ2-1; 10 nucleotides match TRBD2. This CDR3 region has 14 residues. V dropped 5 bases and J dropped 5; count of bases not matched to a gene: 3. CDR3 nucleotide sequence: TGTGCCAGCAGTCCCGGACTAGCGGACAATGAGCAGTTCTTC. Its protein is CASSPGLADNEQFF.

The chain joins TRBV4-3 to TRBJ1-1; D gene uncertain. The V end was cut by 0 bases, the J end by 5 bases, with 10 bases between. Germline loops: CDR1 LGHNA, CDR2 YSLEER. CDR3 length equals 14 residues. The chain's CDR3 is CASSQDGLGTEAFF. The DNA of the CDR3 is TGCGCCAGCAGCCAAGACGGTCTAGGGACTGAAGCTTTCTTT.

This clonotype occurred a few times. The V and J genes are TRBV10-3 and TRBJ2-1; D is uncertain. The germline V gene has CDR1 ENHRY and CDR2 SYGVKD. CDR3 length equals 11 residues. Trimming took off 5 bases at V and 5 bases at J, with 4 bases between the two ends. The chain's CDR3 is CAISRHNEQFF. The CDR3 bases are TGTGCCATCAGTCGTCACAATGAGCAGTTCTTC.

The chain uses TRBV4-1 and TRBJ2-5; 8 nucleotides match TRBD2. Germline V gene lookup returns CDR1 MGHRA and CDR2 YSYEKL. The CDR3 spans 18 residues. V was pared by 0 bases and J by 0 bases, with 9 bases of the junction left unmatched. The CDR3 is CASSQDRLAGGYQETQYF. The CDR3 DNA reads TGCGCCAGCAGCCAAGATCGGCTAGCGGGTGGGTACCAAGAGACCCAGTACTTC.

The rearrangement uses TRBV4-1 and TRBJ2-7; the match to TRBD2 covers 7 bases. Looked up from germline, CDR1 is MGHRA and CDR2 is YSYEKL. The CDR3 totals 18 residues. V gave up 0 bases and J gave up 7 bases; unmatched junction bases: 18. In DNA, the CDR3 is TGCGCCAGCAGCCAAGATATTGAGGCAAAAGGGAGGGCAAATGAGCAGTACTTC. This codes for CASSQDIEAKGRANEQYF.

This clonotype was seen more than once but under ten times. The V and J genes are TRBV7-2 and TRBJ2-3; D is perhaps TRBD1 or TRBD2 (5 bases each). Per the germline V gene, CDR1 is SGHTA and CDR2 is FQGNSA. Trimming stripped 4 bases from V and 3 bases from J, with 20 bases between. This CDR3 has 17 residues. The CDR3 bases are TGTGCCAGCAGCTACGGCCGGGGCGCACCGTTAACAGATACGCAGTATTTT. Its translation: CASSYGRGAPLTDTQYF.

The chain has TRBV28 and TRBJ1-2, with TRBD1 matching 9 bases. V was pared by 5 bases and J by 2 bases, with 9 bases of the junction left unmatched. The germline gives CDR1 MDHEN, CDR2 SYDVKM. This CDR3 has 16 residues. CDR3 sequence (DNA): TGTGCCAGCAGTGTTACAGGGGGCTCCGGCAACTATGGCTACACCTTC. Its protein product is CASSVTGGSGNYGYTF.

This chain uses TRBV6-5 with TRBJ2-3; D is perhaps TRBD2 (5 bases). V was clipped by 3 bases and J by 0 bases, with 19 bases between them. Germline-derived CDR1 and CDR2 are MNHEY and SVGAGI. CDR3 length: 18 amino acids. In DNA form, the CDR3 reads TGTGCCAGCAGTTATCTCACCCCTCTTGCGGGCAGCACAGATACGCAGTATTTT. It is translated as CASSYLTPLAGSTDTQYF.

V is TRBV6-2 or TRBV6-3 and J is TRBJ2-7; the D is unclear. Germline CDR1 reads MNHEY; CDR2 reads SVGEGT. The CDR3 contains 15 residues. Trimming removed 2 bases from V and 9 bases from J, with 20 bases in between. The DNA for the CDR3 is TGTGCCAGCAGTTACGTTACGGGCACGCTACGATGGCAGTACTTC. Residues: CASSYVTGTLRWQYF.